This TCR beta chain was identified during a study of cytomegalovirus exposure and HLA in healthy donors. Study findings and constraints: Prior analysis indicated that the majority of TCR beta V segments exhibited productivity approximately 87% or approximately 30% of the time.

As for this clone: What it binds is unknown.

Use of 60 Vbeta and 13 Jbeta primers characterized the PCR. Sequencing was performed with immunoSEQ multiplex PCR; in TCRdb, only in-frame clones are kept and a portion is missing. The sample lists around 91,000 clones, 64% occurring once. The germline V gene has CDR1 SGHDN and CDR2 FVKESK. The CDR3 consists of 14 residues. V lost 6 bases to trimming and J lost 8 bases; unmatched junction nucleotides: 4. The sequence came from a human donor in good health. The source material was PBMCs. The chain employs TRBV14 and TRBJ1-6, with TRBD1 identical over 10 bases. CDR3 amino acids: CASRPGTGDSPLHF. DNA of the CDR3: TGTGCCAGCAGGCCCGGGACAGGGGATTCACCCCTCCACTTT.